The 25 T cell receptor beta chains below come from one sample, sequenced in a study of identical twins. TCRdb re-called the 5' RACE reads with MiXCR, one entry per CDR3 protein. The data contain over 600,000 distinct CDR3 sequences, 21% of them seen just once; the ten biggest clones take up approximately 4.3%. This same sample was also part of a study on T cells expressing NK-cell markers.

Material: PBMCs. These receptors were taken from a woman aged 18-30 years in good health.

In its sample, this clonotype was seen many times. The chain is built from TRBV5-1 and TRBJ2-3; perhaps TRBD2 as D (5 bases). V was shortened by 2 bases and J by 7 bases, with 11 bases between the two germline ends. This CDR3 is built from 13 residues. Germline CDR1 reads SGHRS; CDR2 reads YFSETQ. The CDR3 nucleotides read TGCGCCAGCAGCTTCTTACTAGGGAATACGCAGTATTTT. Translating it yields CASSFLLGNTQYF.

This clonotype has just a few counts. The chain has TRBV6-2 or TRBV6-3 and TRBJ2-7; no firm D call. V was trimmed by 4 bases and J by 6 bases, leaving 10 bases between them. The CDR3 runs to 12 residues. Germline V gene data show CDR1 as MNHEY and CDR2 as SVGEGT. The CDR3 reads CASSSLSLEQYF. The CDR3 DNA reads as TGTGCCAGCAGTTCCCTGTCCCTCGAGCAGTACTTC.

There are many counts of this clonotype. The V and J genes are TRBV12-3 or TRBV12-4 and TRBJ2-7, with D possibly being TRBD1 (5 bases). The ends were cut back, 3 bases at V and 0 bases at J, with 9 bases in the middle. The CDR3 runs to 14 residues. The CDR3 DNA is TGTGCCAGCAGTTTGGGGCACAGCTCCTACGAGCAGTACTTC. Its translation is CASSLGHSSYEQYF.

For the CDR3, the DNA is TGCAGTGCTAGAACGGGGGGGAAATACAATGAGCAGTTCTTC. It specifies CSARTGGKYNEQFF. The V and J genes are TRBV20-1 and TRBJ2-1; 8 nucleotides line up with TRBD2. CDR1 is DFQATT, CDR2 SNEGSKA, per germline (reference sequence). The CDR3 is 14 amino acids. V dropped 2 bases and J dropped 4; count of bases not matched to a gene: 4.

This clonotype was recorded at least ten times. The chain couples TRBV29-1 to TRBJ2-5; D gene unclear. Germline lookup yields CDR1 SQVTM and CDR2 ANQGSEA. Trimming pared 6 bases from V and 5 bases from J, leaving 13 bases between. The CDR3 has 12 residues. The CDR3, as DNA: TGCAGCGTGAAGACCCGCGTTGAGACCCAGTACTTC. Translated, it gives CSVKTRVETQYF.

This chain joins TRBV20-1 and TRBJ2-3, with 8 bases lining up with TRBD1. The CDR3 runs 14 residues. Germline V lookup: CDR1 DFQATT, CDR2 SNEGSKA (reference sequence). With V trimmed by 4 bases and J by 4 bases, 7 bases remained unmatched. CDR3 nucleotide sequence: TGCAGTGCTACGGGACAGGAGGTCCCAGATACGCAGTATTTT. Amino acid sequence: CSATGQEVPDTQYF.

The chain uses TRBV13 and TRBJ2-2, with D possibly being TRBD1 (5 bases). The CDR3 extends over 14 amino acids. Germline-derived CDR1 and CDR2 are PRHDT and FYEKMQ (reference sequence). Trimming left V 4 bases short and J 6 bases short, with 12 bases between. In nucleotides, the CDR3 is TGTGCCAGCAGCTCCCCCGCCAGGGCCGGGGAGCTGTTTTTT. It specifies CASSSPARAGELFF.

This clonotype has ten or more counts. This chain uses TRBV5-1 with TRBJ2-2, with D maybe TRBD1 (6 bases). V was shortened by 4 bases and J by 1 base, with 14 bases between the two germline ends. This CDR3 is built from 16 residues. Germline loops: CDR1 SGHRS, CDR2 YFSETQ. The CDR3 region has the DNA TGCGCCAGCAGCGGACAGACAGGACAGAACACCGGGGAGCTGTTTTTT. It translates to CASSGQTGQNTGELFF.

A few counts support this clonotype. This chain connects TRBV5-1 to TRBJ2-7; no reliable D call. Germline V gene data show CDR1 as SGHRS and CDR2 as YFSETQ. Between the trimmed V and J ends, which lost 4 bases and 0 bases, there was a span of 14 bases. The CDR3 runs to 15 residues. The CDR3 spells CASSQSRTDSYEQYF. For the CDR3, the DNA is TGCGCCAGCAGCCAATCCCGGACCGACTCCTACGAGCAGTACTTC.

There are a few counts of this clonotype. This chain connects TRBV6-2 or TRBV6-3 to TRBJ2-2; 10 bases match TRBD1. Germline V CDR1 and CDR2: MNHEY, SVGEGT. This CDR3 is 15 amino acids long. The V segment lost 5 bases and the J segment 4 bases; nucleotides outside the gene matches: 4. The DNA for the CDR3 is TGTGCCAGCAGTGACAGGGGGCAGAGCACCGGGGAGCTGTTTTTT. Residues: CASSDRGQSTGELFF.

The table lists this clonotype with a few counts. V is TRBV5-1 and J is TRBJ2-3, with 15 bases that match TRBD2. Germline V gene data show CDR1 as SGHRS and CDR2 as YFSETQ. V lost 6 bases and J lost 0; bases outside the gene matches: 5. This CDR3 has 17 residues. In DNA, the CDR3 is TGCGCCAGCACGGGACTAGCGGGAGGACTAAGCACAGATACGCAGTATTTT. It specifies CASTGLAGGLSTDTQYF.

The chain has TRBV7-2 and TRBJ2-7; D gene uncertain. Germline V gene sequence: CDR1 SGHTA, CDR2 FQGNSA. The CDR3 spans 15 residues. V was pared by 2 bases and J by 3 bases, with 14 bases between. In DNA, the CDR3 is TGTGCCAGCAGCTTATCCGGAACGGGTCTCTACGAGCAGTACTTC. As protein: CASSLSGTGLYEQYF.

The V call is TRBV20-1, the J call TRBJ2-7, with TRBD2 as a possible D gene (5 bases). Germline V gives CDR1 DFQATT, CDR2 SNEGSKA (reference sequence). This CDR3 is 15 amino acids long. V lost 0 bases to trimming and J lost 4 bases, with 16 bases between them. This chain's CDR3 is CSARDRGRNPYEQYF. CDR3 bases: TGCAGTGCTAGAGATCGGGGTAGAAATCCTTACGAGCAGTACTTC.

The J gene is TRBJ1-1, the V gene TRBV29-1; the D gene is possibly TRBD1 (5 bases). This CDR3 region has 12 residues. Germline CDR1 reads SQVTM; CDR2 reads ANQGSEA. V was trimmed by 6 bases and J by 11 bases, leaving 19 bases between them. The CDR3 nucleotides read TGCAGCGTCGGGGGTTGGTACATTGAGGCTTTCTTT. Amino acids: CSVGGWYIEAFF.

This clonotype was seen only a few times. V and J are TRBV29-1 and TRBJ1-2, with 8 bases lining up with TRBD1. Germline V gives CDR1 SQVTM, CDR2 ANQGSEA. Unmatched junction bases numbered 11, after V lost 3 bases and J lost 8 bases. The CDR3 has 14 amino acids. CDR3 residues: CSVDLTRGPEGYTF. In nucleotides, the CDR3 is TGCAGCGTTGACTTAACCAGGGGGCCGGAGGGCTACACCTTC.

This chain uses TRBV19 with TRBJ2-2, with 8 bases aligning to TRBD2. Germline CDR1 reads LNHDA; CDR2 reads SQIVND (reference sequence). Trimming removed 9 bases from V and 4 bases from J; junction bases left unmatched: 7. CDR3 length: 14 residues. This CDR3 reads CASLAGGGTGELFF. The CDR3 nucleotides read TGTGCCAGCCTGGCGGGGGGCGGCACCGGGGAGCTGTTTTTT.

The V and J genes are TRBV27 and TRBJ2-1, with D hard to call. Germline CDR1 and CDR2: MNHEY and SMNVEV (reference sequence). V lost 6 bases, J lost 1 base, and 7 bases lay in between. CDR3 length equals 13 residues. In nucleotides, the CDR3 is TGTGCCAGCAGCAAAGAGTCCTACAATGAGCAGTTCTTC. Amino acids: CASSKESYNEQFF.

The V call is TRBV6-2 or TRBV6-3, the J call TRBJ2-3; 10 bases line up with TRBD2. This CDR3 has 16 residues. Looked up from germline, CDR1 is MNHEY and CDR2 is SVGEGT. The junction had 6 bases not matched to a gene; V was cut back by 5 bases and J by 1 base. Here the CDR3 DNA reads TGTGCCAGCAGTCACCGAGGGACTAGCGGCACAGATACGCAGTATTTT. Amino acids: CASSHRGTSGTDTQYF.

This clonotype was seen a few times. The rearrangement links TRBV30 to TRBJ2-1, with no clear D. V was cut by 0 bases and J by 6 bases, with 6 bases left in between. CDR3 size: 12 residues. Germline V gene sequence: CDR1 GTSNPN, CDR2 SVGIG (reference sequence). CDR3 amino acids: CAWSVGINEQFF. The CDR3 region has the DNA TGTGCCTGGAGTGTGGGAATCAATGAGCAGTTCTTC.

The V call is TRBV6-1, the J call TRBJ2-7; tentatively, D is TRBD2 (5 bases). Trimming took 6 bases from V and 5 from J, leaving 14 bases between them. CDR1 and CDR2 from the germline V gene are MNHNS and SASEGT. The CDR3 contains 13 residues. The CDR3 sequence is CASRVAGLDEQYF. CDR3 DNA: TGTGCCAGCAGGGTCGCGGGCCTTGACGAGCAGTACTTC.

This chain uses TRBV6-1 with TRBJ2-7, with TRBD1 matching 9 bases. Germline lookup yields CDR1 MNHNS and CDR2 SASEGT. The trim removed 6 bases at V and 6 bases at J, leaving 12 bases unmatched. The length of the CDR3 is 15 residues. As DNA, the CDR3 is TGTGCCAGCAGGCGTAGGGGACAGGGTGTAACCGAGCAGTACTTC. Protein product: CASRRRGQGVTEQYF.

This clonotype was counted between two and nine times. Here the CDR3 DNA reads TGTGCCAGCAGCGGCTTGGGTCCTCACCCGCAGTATTTT. Translating it yields CASSGLGPHPQYF. The V call is TRBV7-2, the J call TRBJ2-3; D remains unclear. Trimming removed 5 bases from V and 10 bases from J, with 16 bases in between. CDR1 SGHTA and CDR2 FQGNSA come from the germline V gene. This CDR3 is built from 13 residues. The full variable domain, with the rest looked up from reference TRBV7-2 and TRBJ2-3, is GAGVSQSPSNKVTEKGKDVELRCDPISGHTALYWYRQSLGQGLEFLIYFQGNSAPDKSGLPSDRFSAERTGGSVSTLTIQRTQQEDSAVYLCASSGLGPHPQYFGPGTRLTVL.

The chain combines TRBV29-1 with TRBJ2-1; 14 bases map to TRBD2. CDR1 is SQVTM and CDR2 is ANQGSEA in the germline V gene. Trimming at V came to 7 bases and at J to 6 bases, leaving 8 bases not matched to a gene. The CDR3 contains 15 residues. CDR3 bases: TGCAGCGCAACGGGACTAGCGGGAGTTAGCAATGAGCAGTTCTTC. Translated, it gives CSATGLAGVSNEQFF.

This clonotype appeared a few times. The CDR3 sequence is CSAPGTSSRTQYF. In nucleotides, the CDR3 is TGCAGTGCCCCGGGGACTAGTAGCCGCACGCAGTACTTC. V is TRBV20-1 and J is TRBJ2-7, with 8 bases lining up with TRBD2. V shed 6 bases and J 9 bases; nucleotides not matched to a gene: 13. This CDR3 has 13 amino acids. Germline V gives CDR1 DFQATT, CDR2 SNEGSKA (reference sequence).

This chain connects TRBV27 to TRBJ1-5; a weak D match, TRBD1 (6 bases). With 4 bases removed from V and 1 base from J, the gap between germline ends came to 14 bases. This CDR3 comprises 16 residues. From germline, CDR1 is MNHEY and CDR2 SMNVEV (reference sequence). The CDR3 nucleotides read TGTGCCAGCAGTTACCTAGGGGGGCGAAGCAATCAGCCCCAGCATTTT. Protein: CASSYLGGRSNQPQHF.